The 21 T cell receptor beta chains below were found in one sample sequenced in a study of cytomegalovirus exposure and HLA in healthy donors. PCR used 60 Vbeta primers and 13 Jbeta primers. The data were produced by immunoSEQ multiplex PCR, yet TCRdb's version contains in-frame clones alone and is incomplete. Altogether some 150,000 clones are present, 68% being singletons, with the ten largest covering more than 4%. The sequencing sample was made of PBMCs. The receptors stem from a man between 60 and 75 years old in good health and CMV-seronegative.

V and J are TRBV27 and TRBJ2-7, with TRBD1 matching 11 bases. Germline CDR1 MNHEY, CDR2 SMNVEV (reference sequence). The CDR3 spans 16 residues. Germline trimming cut 5 bases from V and 4 bases from J; bases unmatched to any gene: 10. The CDR3 sequence is CASSLLWTGGTYEQYF. Written as DNA, the CDR3 is TGTGCCAGCAGTCTCCTATGGACAGGGGGCACATACGAGCAGTACTTC.

This clone has only a few counts. V is TRBV19 and J is TRBJ2-7, with unresolved D. V was pared by 0 bases and J by 2 bases, with 8 bases between. CDR3 size: 14 residues. Germline CDR1 is LNHDA and CDR2 is SQIVND (reference sequence). The CDR3 loop reads CASSIDWQAYEQYF. In DNA, the CDR3 is TGTGCCAGTAGTATAGATTGGCAGGCCTACGAGCAGTACTTC. Variable domain in full (rest from reference TRBV19 and TRBJ2-7): DGGITQSPKYLFRKEGQNVTLSCEQNLNHDAMYWYRQDPGQGLRLIYYSQIVNDFQKGDIAEGYSVSREKKESFPLTVTSAQKNPTAFYLCASSIDWQAYEQYFGPGTRLTVT.

This clone was detected only once. This rearrangement joins TRBV6-5 to TRBJ2-1; 10 bases are shared with TRBD2. The V segment lost 5 bases and the J segment 6 bases; nucleotides outside the gene matches: 4. This CDR3 comprises 14 residues. Germline V gene sequence: CDR1 MNHEY, CDR2 SVGAGI. CDR3 bases: TGTGCCAGCAGTGGGCCTAGCGGGAGCAATGAGCAGTTCTTC. This sequence encodes CASSGPSGSNEQFF.

The chain is built from TRBV7-2 and TRBJ2-7; 7 bases agree with TRBD1. The CDR3 has 16 residues. The germline V gene encodes CDR1 SGHTA and CDR2 FQGNSA. V was clipped by 0 bases and J by 1 base; unmatched bases: 6. The CDR3: CASSLATGPPSYEQYF. CDR3 sequence (DNA): TGTGCCAGCAGCTTAGCGACAGGGCCCCCTTCCTACGAGCAGTACTTC.

The sample holds a few counts of this clone. This chain connects TRBV19 to TRBJ2-7, with D maybe TRBD1 (5 bases). The length of the CDR3 is 16 residues. The germline CDR1 and CDR2 sequences are LNHDA and SQIVND (reference sequence). The V end lost 6 bases, the J end lost 0 bases, and 18 bases lay between the germline ends. CDR3 nucleotide sequence: TGTGCCAGTAGCATTTCTCTTGGGGCTACCTCCTACGAGCAGTACTTC. Its protein is CASSISLGATSYEQYF.

This sequence joins TRBV28 and TRBJ2-1; 10 bases align to TRBD2. J lost 2 bases, V lost 6 bases, and 7 bases had no gene match. The CDR3 has 16 amino acids. Germline-derived CDR1 and CDR2 are MDHEN and SYDVKM. The CDR3 bases are TGTGCCAGCAGCTCGAGCGGGGGGGACCCCTACAATGAGCAGTTCTTC. Its translation is CASSSSGGDPYNEQFF.

This clone was seen only a few times. CDR3 nucleotide sequence: TGTGCCAGCAGCTTAGACCAGTTGGACAGGGAGCTGTTTTTT. Residues: CASSLDQLDRELFF. V and J are TRBV7-2 and TRBJ2-2, with D possibly TRBD1 on 5 matching bases. This CDR3 comprises 14 residues. Trimming shortened V by 1 base and J by 9 bases, and 12 bases separated the two germline ends. Germline V lookup: CDR1 SGHTA, CDR2 FQGNSA.

This chain connects TRBV6-4 to TRBJ1-1; 7 bases fit TRBD1. Germline V gene data show CDR1 as MRHNA and CDR2 as SNTAGT. Losses at the gene ends were 7 bases for V and 1 base for J; bases not matched to a gene: 9. The CDR3 is made up of 15 amino acids. In nucleotides, the CDR3 is TGTGCCAGCATACTAGCCCGGGACAGGAACACTGAAGCTTTCTTT. It translates to CASILARDRNTEAFF.

This sequence joins TRBV2 and TRBJ2-2; 8 nucleotides match TRBD2. Trimming cost V 7 bases and J 5 bases; bases outside gene matches: 3. The length of the CDR3 is 13 residues. Germline CDR1 reads SNHLY; CDR2 reads FYNNEI. The CDR3 here is CASMGGRTGELFF. CDR3 sequence (DNA): TGTGCCAGCATGGGCGGGAGGACCGGGGAGCTGTTTTTT.

This clone was found a few times. The CDR3 nucleotides read TGTGCCAGTAGTAAAATAGGACAGGGGGAGCCCCAGCATTTT. Translating gives CASSKIGQGEPQHF. This chain links TRBV19 with TRBJ1-5, with 10 bases matching TRBD1. V dropped 4 bases and J dropped 8; count of bases not matched to a gene: 5. Germline V gives CDR1 LNHDA, CDR2 SQIVND (reference sequence). The CDR3 is 14 residues long. The full variable domain, completed using reference TRBV19 and TRBJ1-5, is DGGITQSPKYLFRKEGQNVTLSCEQNLNHDAMYWYRQDPGQGLRLIYYSQIVNDFQKGDIAEGYSVSREKKESFPLTVTSAQKNPTAFYLCASSKIGQGEPQHFGDGTRLSIL.

This clone appeared a few times. The chain recombines TRBV28 with TRBJ1-1, with 9 bases that match TRBD1. Trimming took 6 bases from V and 5 from J; bases not matched to a gene: 10. The germline CDR1 and CDR2 sequences are MDHEN and SYDVKM. The CDR3 spans 15 residues. The CDR3 DNA is TGTGCCAGCAGCTCTTACAGGGGGCAAGGGACTGAAGCTTTCTTT. The encoded protein is CASSSYRGQGTEAFF. Complete variable domain (other parts from reference TRBV28 and TRBJ1-1): DVKVTQSSRYLVKRTGEKVFLECVQDMDHENMFWYRQDPGLGLRLIYFSYDVKMKEKGDIPEGYSVSREKKERFSLILESASTNQTSMYLCASSSYRGQGTEAFFGQGTRLTVV.

The CDR3 coding sequence is TGTGCCAGTAAAGGTCGTGGGGCTCAGTCCTACAATGAGCAGTTCTTC. Protein sequence: CASKGRGAQSYNEQFF. The chain recombines TRBV19 with TRBJ2-1; tentative D call: TRBD1 (5 bases). The CDR3 is made up of 16 amino acids. CDR1 is LNHDA and CDR2 is SQIVND in the germline V gene (reference sequence). V shed 7 bases and J shed 1 base, with 17 bases lying between them.

The chain carries TRBV30 and TRBJ1-4, with D maybe TRBD1 (5 bases). Trimming took 0 bases from V and 3 from J, leaving 8 bases between them. Looked up from germline, CDR1 is GTSNPN and CDR2 is SVGIG (reference sequence). CDR3 size: 14 residues. CDR3 residues: CAWSVKGSNEKLFF. The DNA for the CDR3 is TGTGCCTGGAGTGTAAAGGGGTCTAATGAAAAACTGTTTTTT.

The gene calls are TRBV5-4 and TRBJ2-2; a possible D gene is TRBD2 (5 bases). The V and J ends lost 3 bases and 2 bases respectively, with 11 bases between them. Germline assignment: CDR1 SGHNT and CDR2 YYREEE (reference sequence). This CDR3 comprises 15 residues. CDR3 amino acids: CASSSGSLNTGELFF. Here the CDR3 DNA reads TGTGCCAGCAGCTCGGGATCTTTAAACACCGGGGAGCTGTTTTTT.

The chain couples TRBV30 to TRBJ2-5; 10 bases are a match to TRBD1. CDR3 length: 14 residues. J gave up 7 bases and V 2 bases, and 7 bases lay outside the gene matches. The germline gives CDR1 GTSNPN, CDR2 SVGIG (reference sequence). CDR3: CAWSLGQGVGTQYF. The DNA for the CDR3 is TGTGCCTGGAGTCTCGGACAGGGGGTAGGGACCCAGTACTTC.

The V call is TRBV5-1, the J call TRBJ1-4, with D tentatively TRBD1 (5 bases). This CDR3 contains 13 residues. The germline V and J ends were trimmed by 2 bases and 8 bases, with 10 bases remaining between them. CDR1 and CDR2 (germline): SGHRS, YFSETQ. The CDR3 DNA sequence: TGCGCCAGCAGCTTTAAATGGGGCGAAAAACTGTTTTTT. Protein: CASSFKWGEKLFF.

The chain joins TRBV30 to TRBJ2-7, with 10 bases identical to TRBD2. V was clipped by 1 base and J by 0 bases; unmatched bases: 3. Germline-derived CDR1 and CDR2 are GTSNPN and SVGIG (reference sequence). CDR3 size: 15 residues. CDR3 loop: CAWSGLAGSSYEQYF. The DNA for the CDR3 is TGTGCCTGGAGTGGACTAGCGGGCAGCTCCTACGAGCAGTACTTC.

This chain links TRBV5-1 with TRBJ1-4, with a possible D match to TRBD1 (5 bases). Germline CDR1 SGHRS, CDR2 YFSETQ. This CDR3 spans 19 amino acids. Trimming removed 0 bases from V and 2 bases from J, with 20 bases in between. The CDR3 sequence: CASSLARGSAVATNEKLFF. For the CDR3, the DNA is TGCGCCAGCAGCTTGGCCCGGGGGAGCGCCGTCGCGACTAATGAAAAACTGTTTTTT.

This chain joins TRBV6-6 and TRBJ1-1; D is unclear. The V end was cut by 9 bases, the J end by 6 bases, with 5 bases between. This CDR3 is 9 amino acids long. Germline loops: CDR1 MNHNY, CDR2 SVGAGI (reference sequence). CDR3: CASAAEAFF. DNA for the CDR3: TGTGCCAGTGCAGCTGAAGCTTTCTTT.

This clone was seen only a few times. The rearrangement joins TRBV7-6 to TRBJ2-1, with D possibly TRBD1 on 6 matching bases. With 5 bases removed from V and 5 bases from J, the gap between germline ends came to 13 bases. The CDR3 has 14 residues. Germline values: CDR1 SGHVS, CDR2 FNYEAQ. The CDR3 sequence is CASSLPGQHNEQFF. CDR3 nucleotides: TGTGCCAGCAGCCTCCCCGGACAGCACAATGAGCAGTTCTTC.

This sequence joins TRBV2 and TRBJ2-1; weak D call: TRBD1 (6 bases). The CDR3 is 13 residues long. Germline V gives CDR1 SNHLY, CDR2 FYNNEI. V lost 4 bases and J 9 bases, leaving 13 bases between the germline ends. CDR3 sequence reads: CASSGGLDGEQFF. CDR3 DNA: TGTGCCAGCAGTGGGGGGCTAGACGGTGAGCAGTTCTTC.